This is a list of T cell receptor beta chains from one sample in a study of T cells in narcolepsy. The data were produced by immunoSEQ multiplex PCR, yet TCRdb's version contains in-frame clones alone and is incomplete. This table has 20,000 to 25,000 clones, about 80% appearing once. What was sequenced was memory (CD45RA-) CD4+ T cells from blood. These receptors originate from a human donor in good health. Both conserved end residues are part of each CDR3. A D gene is named only where the DNA matches it firmly. Size is omitted from some rows. Given values are once, few, many or a class for expanded clones.

.	.	TRBJ1-6	TRBV27	CASSRDIRSYNSPLHF	TGTGCCAGCAGTCGGGACATACGCTCCTATAATTCACCCCTCCACTTT
.	.	TRBJ1-1	TRBV2	CATAHEGSGTEAFF	TGTGCCACCGCCCATGAGGGGTCCGGGACTGAAGCTTTCTTT
.	.	TRBJ1-6	TRBV14	CASSPAAGGNSPLHF	TGTGCCAGCAGCCCGGCGGCTGGGGGCAACTCACCCCTCCACTTT
.	TRBD2	TRBJ2-6	TRBV4-1	CASRNPLSGGAAGANVLTF	TGCGCCAGCAGGAACCCCTTGAGCGGGGGGGCGGCCGGGGCCAACGTCCTGACTTTC
.	TRBD2	TRBJ2-2	TRBV4-1	CASSQEGAAGAANTGELFF	TGCGCCAGCAGCCAAGAAGGGGCAGCGGGGGCCGCGAACACCGGGGAGCTGTTTTTT
once	.	TRBJ1-2	TRBV11-2	CASSPVWGESGYTF	TGTGCCAGCAGCCCAGTTTGGGGAGAGAGTGGCTACACCTTC
.	.	TRBJ2-7	TRBV7-9	CASSSTSIPYEQYF	TGTGCCAGCAGCTCTACTAGTATACCCTACGAGCAGTACTTC
.	.	TRBJ2-7	TRBV5-1	CASSSIVGRHAHSYEQYF	TGCGCCAGCAGCTCGATTGTTGGTCGGCATGCTCACTCCTACGAGCAGTACTTC
once	.	TRBJ2-6	TRBV7-8	CASSQEGAGANVLTF	TGTGCCAGCAGCCAGGAGGGGGCCGGGGCCAACGTCCTGACTTTC
.	TRBD2	TRBJ2-1	TRBV5-4	CASSSERGGRLNNEQFF	TGTGCCAGCAGCTCGGAGCGGGGAGGAAGGCTTAACAATGAGCAGTTCTTC
.	.	TRBJ1-1	TRBV19	CATAGLRTEAFF	TGTGCCACCGCGGGGCTCCGCACTGAAGCTTTCTTT
.	.	TRBJ1-5	TRBV5-6	CASSATGNNQPQHF	TGTGCCAGCAGCGCAACAGGAAACAATCAGCCCCAGCATTTT
few	TRBD2	TRBJ2-2	TRBV2	CASRSSGGTGELFF	TGTGCCAGCAGGTCTAGCGGGGGGACCGGGGAGCTGTTTTTT
.	.	TRBJ2-1	TRBV19	CASSIVVGNEQFF	TGTGCCAGTAGTATTGTGGTAGGGAATGAGCAGTTCTTC
few	.	TRBJ1-5	TRBV19	CASNNRNQPQHF	TGTGCCAGTAACAACAGGAATCAGCCCCAGCATTTT
.	.	TRBJ2-1	TRBV27	CASSLSWTPDEQFF	TGTGCCAGCAGTTTATCGTGGACCCCCGATGAGCAGTTCTTC
.	.	TRBJ1-1	TRBV5-1	CASSLENKNTEAFF	TGCGCCAGCAGCTTGGAAAACAAAAACACTGAAGCTTTCTTT